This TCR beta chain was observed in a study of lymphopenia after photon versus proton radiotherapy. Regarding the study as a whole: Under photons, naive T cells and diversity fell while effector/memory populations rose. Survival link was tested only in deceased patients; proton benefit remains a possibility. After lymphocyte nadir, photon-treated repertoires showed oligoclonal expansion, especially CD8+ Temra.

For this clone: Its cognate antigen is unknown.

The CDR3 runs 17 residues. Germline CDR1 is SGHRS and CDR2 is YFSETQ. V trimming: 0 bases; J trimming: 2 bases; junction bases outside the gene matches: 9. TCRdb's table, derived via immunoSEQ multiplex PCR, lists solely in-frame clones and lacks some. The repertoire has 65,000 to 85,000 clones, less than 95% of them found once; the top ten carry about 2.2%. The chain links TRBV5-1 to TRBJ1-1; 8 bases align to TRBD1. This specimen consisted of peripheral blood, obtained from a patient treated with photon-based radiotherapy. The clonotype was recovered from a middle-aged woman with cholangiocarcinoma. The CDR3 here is CASSLVRQGAINTEAFF. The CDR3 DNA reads TGCGCCAGCAGCTTGGTTAGGCAGGGGGCAATAAACACTGAAGCTTTCTTT.